A selection of T cell receptor beta chains follows, all from one sample in a study of blood T cell repertoires in COVID-19. The data were produced by immunoSEQ multiplex PCR, yet TCRdb's version contains in-frame clones alone and is incomplete. Here the sample spans 140,000 or so clones, approximately 80% being singletons. The material sequenced was peripheral blood. These receptors were collected from a woman aged 45-65 years with acute or convalescent COVID-19. The CDR3 runs from the conserved cysteine through the conserved F or W. The D gene is left open where the match is weak. Not all rows give a size; the values are once, few, many and, for expanded clones, a class.

D gene | clone size | J gene | V gene | CDR3 protein | CDR3 DNA
- | - | TRBJ2-3 | TRBV11-2 | CASSLDRADTQYF | TGTGCCAGCAGCTTAGACAGGGCAGATACGCAGTATTTT
TRBD1 | - | TRBJ2-7 | TRBV12-3/TRBV12-4 | CASSLGTGYEQYF | TGTGCCAGCAGTTTGGGGACAGGGTACGAGCAGTACTTC
TRBD1 | few | TRBJ2-7 | TRBV4-3 | CASSQETGSTYEQYF | TGCGCCAGCAGCCAAGAGACAGGGTCCACCTACGAGCAGTACTTC
TRBD1 | few | TRBJ1-3 | TRBV6-5 | CASRGTGGVGDTIYF | TGTGCCAGCAGAGGGACAGGGGGAGTCGGGGACACCATATATTTT
- | once | TRBJ1-2 | TRBV3-1/TRBV3-2 | CASSQTTNYGYTF | TGTGCCAGCAGCCAAACAACTAACTATGGCTACACCTTC
TRBD1 | - | TRBJ1-1 | TRBV19 | CASSATGTSYTEAFF | TGTGCCAGTAGTGCGACAGGGACAAGCTATACTGAAGCTTTCTTT
- | - | TRBJ1-1 | TRBV7-9 | CASRLAGDLTEAFF | TGTGCCAGCAGACTCGCGGGGGATCTCACTGAAGCTTTCTTT
- | once | TRBJ1-2 | TRBV3-1/TRBV3-2 | CASSYEGRHGYTF | TGTGCCAGCAGCTATGAGGGAAGGCATGGCTACACCTTC
TRBD1 | - | TRBJ1-1 | TRBV9 | CASSGQALNTEAFF | TGTGCCAGCAGTGGACAGGCCCTGAACACTGAAGCTTTCTTT
- | - | TRBJ1-5 | TRBV27 | CASSPPAGGNQPQHF | TGTGCCAGCAGTCCCCCGGCGGGGGGTAATCAGCCCCAGCATTTT
- | once | TRBJ2-7 | TRBV4-1 | CASSQDKGGPSSYEQYF | TGCGCCAGCAGCCAAGATAAGGGCGGGCCGAGCTCCTACGAGCAGTACTTC
- | - | TRBJ1-5 | TRBV7-2 | CASSLDKGGNQPQHF | TGTGCCAGCAGCCTCGACAAGGGGGGCAATCAGCCCCAGCATTTT
- | - | TRBJ1-1 | TRBV27 | CASRRTRGEGTEAFF | TGTGCCAGCAGACGGACCCGGGGGGAGGGCACTGAAGCTTTCTTT
- | few | TRBJ1-2 | TRBV9 | CASSLRQEGLGYTF | TGTGCCAGCAGCCTCAGACAGGAAGGCTTGGGCTACACCTTC